This T cell receptor beta chain was identified in a study of cytomegalovirus exposure and HLA in healthy donors. Study summary: Within an early data release were about 85 million unique TCRs drawn from HLA-typed donors.

The length of the CDR3 is 15 residues. With 3 bases removed from V and 5 bases from J, the gap between germline ends came to 16 bases. CDR1 and CDR2 from the germline V gene are MDHEN and SYDVKM. PCR primers comprised 60 Vbeta and 13 Jbeta primers. Assay: immunoSEQ multiplex PCR; the TCRdb copy retains only in-frame clones and omits some. The sample gives approximately 200,000 clones, approximately 84% of which show up once; approximately 6% is in the top ten. The sequence was obtained from a woman aged 25 to 39 in good health and CMV-seropositive. The V and J genes are TRBV28 and TRBJ2-5, with D possibly being TRBD1 (6 bases). Input material: PBMCs. The CDR3: CASSFDRTQGETQYF. CDR3 coding DNA: TGTGCCAGCAGTTTCGACAGGACCCAAGGGGAGACCCAGTACTTC.